This T cell receptor beta chain was obtained from a study of T cell responses to AZD1222 COVID-19 vaccine. Notes on the study in general: Donors in the cohort were predominantly white British and more often female, and clonal diversity was possibly underestimated. Seropositivity was recorded at baseline in only a handful of AZD1222 recipients.

In regard to this clone: Its target is unknown.

The V and J ends lost 5 bases and 4 bases, in that order; junction bases with no gene match: 8. The CDR3 runs 16 residues. Germline CDR1 and CDR2: SGHTA and FQGNSA. Repertoires were generated with immunoSEQ multiplex PCR, while TCRdb's copy carries only in-frame clones and drops some. The profile covers approximately 150,000 clones, with roughly 92% appearing a single time and 1.2% to 1.5% taken by the ten largest. The clonotype comes from an adult in good health. This chain connects TRBV7-2 to TRBJ1-3, with 10 bases aligning to TRBD1. The sequences come from peripheral blood, collected on day 0 of AZD1222 vaccination. CDR3 residues: CASSRTGQGTGNTIYF. The CDR3 DNA reads TGTGCCAGCAGCCGCACGGGACAGGGGACAGGAAACACCATATATTTT.